These 14 T cell receptor beta chains came from one sample sequenced in a study of shared clonotypes between healthy human individuals. Libraries were prepared by immunoSEQ multiplex PCR; TCRdb keeps only in-frame clonotypes and omits some of them. Of around 750,000 clones listed, around two thirds are singletons. Sequenced material: memory CD4+ T cells sorted from blood. The subset: CD45RA-negative fraction. The receptor set was obtained from a woman aged 30 to 39 in good health.

The gene calls are TRBV5-1 and TRBJ2-7; 12 positions match TRBD2. The J segment lost 3 bases and the V segment lost 6 bases, leaving 10 bases of the junction unmatched. The CDR3 spans 16 residues. Per the germline V gene, CDR1 is SGHRS and CDR2 is YFSETQ. CDR3 sequence reads: CASTAGLAGSIYEQYF. CDR3 sequence (DNA): TGCGCCAGCACCGCCGGACTAGCGGGATCTATCTACGAGCAGTACTTC.

The chain carries TRBV7-9 and TRBJ2-7; D is unclear. Trimming cost V 1 base and J 2 bases, with 9 bases left between them. There are 14 residues in the CDR3. Per germline, CDR1 SEHNR and CDR2 FQNEAQ (reference sequence). The CDR3 sequence: CASSLVLGAYEQYF. CDR3 nucleotide sequence: TGTGCCAGCAGCTTAGTTCTCGGAGCCTACGAGCAGTACTTC.

V usage is TRBV6-5 and J usage is TRBJ1-1, with D uncertain. CDR1 MNHEY and CDR2 SVGAGI come from the germline V gene. The ends were cut back, 6 bases at V and 5 bases at J, with 19 bases in the middle. There are 15 residues in the CDR3. The CDR3 DNA reads TGTGCCAGCAGATCCGACCGGTTTGTTCGGACTGAAGCTTTCTTT. Protein sequence: CASRSDRFVRTEAFF.

The chain links TRBV19 to TRBJ2-4; 9 positions agree with TRBD1. This CDR3 has 16 amino acids. Trimming cost V 5 bases and J 8 bases; bases outside gene matches: 13. CDR1 and CDR2 from the germline V gene are LNHDA and SQIVND (reference sequence). The DNA for the CDR3 is TGTGCCAGTAGTTTCAACCCCCGGGACAGGGCGGACATTCAGTACTTC. Protein product: CASSFNPRDRADIQYF.

Turning to this clone: Within the sample, other DNA sequences also encode this same CDR3. The chain links TRBV30 to TRBJ2-1, with 7 bases lining up with TRBD1. The CDR3 length is 14 residues. From germline, CDR1 is GTSNPN and CDR2 SVGIG (reference sequence). V lost 1 base and J lost 5; bases outside the gene matches: 5. This chain's CDR3 is CAWSGNGQDNEQFF. For the CDR3, the DNA is TGTGCCTGGAGTGGAAACGGACAGGACAATGAGCAGTTCTTC. Full variable domain (remainder filled in from reference TRBV30 and TRBJ2-1): SQTIHQWPATLVQPVGSPLSLECTVEGTSNPNLYWYRQAAGRGLQLLFYSVGIGQISSEVPQNLSASRPQDRQFILSSKKLLLSDSGFYLCAWSGNGQDNEQFFGPGTRLTVL.

The chain combines TRBV4-1 with TRBJ2-7, with 10 positions matching TRBD2. The germline V gene has CDR1 MGHRA and CDR2 YSYEKL. J was trimmed by 5 bases and V by 8 bases; bases with no gene match: 6. This CDR3 spans 13 amino acids. DNA for the CDR3: TGCGCCAGCGGGCGCCTAGCGGGAGACGAGCAGTACTTC. This sequence encodes CASGRLAGDEQYF.

CDR3 protein: CASSFLWTGAYSGANVLTF. The CDR3 DNA sequence: TGTGCCAGCAGTTTCCTCTGGACAGGGGCGTACTCTGGGGCCAACGTCCTGACTTTC. V is TRBV28 and J is TRBJ2-6; TRBD1 matches at 9 bases. V lost 3 bases, J lost 0 bases, and 9 bases stayed unmatched. In germline, CDR1 is MDHEN, CDR2 SYDVKM. This CDR3 region has 19 residues. Full variable domain (outside the CDR3, taken from reference TRBV28 and TRBJ2-6): DVKVTQSSRYLVKRTGEKVFLECVQDMDHENMFWYRQDPGLGLRLIYFSYDVKMKEKGDIPEGYSVSREKKERFSLILESASTNQTSMYLCASSFLWTGAYSGANVLTFGAGSRLTVL.

As to this clone: Other DNA sequences in this sample translate to the same CDR3. The chain couples TRBV20-1 to TRBJ1-1, with D hard to call. V was pared by 3 bases and J by 1 base, with 3 bases between. CDR3 size: 11 residues. The germline V gene has CDR1 DFQATT and CDR2 SNEGSKA (reference sequence). The CDR3: CSASTNTEAFF. The CDR3 nucleotides read TGCAGTGCTAGCACGAACACTGAAGCTTTCTTT.

The genes are TRBV6-5 and TRBJ2-7, with 8 bases aligning to TRBD1. From germline, CDR1 is MNHEY and CDR2 SVGAGI. The CDR3 has 11 residues. V dropped 10 bases and J dropped 6; count of bases not matched to a gene: 5. CDR3 region: CATWTGTEQYF. Here the CDR3 DNA reads TGTGCCACTTGGACAGGGACCGAGCAGTACTTC.

Worth noting for this clone: Different DNA sequences within this sample yield the same CDR3. J is TRBJ1-1 and V is TRBV5-6, with no clear D. The V gene lost 1 base and the J gene lost 4 bases, with 5 bases spanning the gap. This CDR3 contains 12 residues. Per germline, CDR1 SGHDT and CDR2 YYEEEE. This CDR3 is CASSLRGTEAFF. DNA of the CDR3: TGTGCCAGCAGCTTGCGTGGCACTGAAGCTTTCTTT.

The rearrangement joins TRBV5-1 to TRBJ2-7; D is uncertain. Trimming took off 5 bases at V and 3 bases at J, with 12 bases between the two ends. Germline lookup yields CDR1 SGHRS and CDR2 YFSETQ. The CDR3 contains 13 residues. The CDR3, as DNA: TGCGCCAGCAGGACGGATCCCCGCTACGAGCAGTACTTC. Translation gives CASRTDPRYEQYF.

The chain employs TRBV11-2 and TRBJ1-1; a possible D gene is TRBD1 (5 bases). Germline V gives CDR1 SGHAT, CDR2 FQNNGV. This CDR3 has 17 amino acids. V lost 2 bases, J lost 0 bases, and 16 bases lay in between. This CDR3 is CASSLSRRDRLNTEAFF. The DNA for the CDR3 is TGTGCCAGCAGCTTAAGTCGCCGCGACAGATTGAACACTGAAGCTTTCTTT.

The CDR3 coding sequence is TGTGCCAGCAGCGTAGGTCCAGCGGAGGCGTACGAGCAGTACTTC. Amino acids: CASSVGPAEAYEQYF. The genes are TRBV9 and TRBJ2-7; weak D call: TRBD2 (5 bases). The CDR3 has 15 amino acids. V gave up 0 bases and J gave up 4 bases, with 14 bases separating them. The V gene's germline CDR1 is SGDLS and CDR2 YYNGEE.

The chain uses TRBV5-1 and TRBJ2-3; D is tentatively TRBD1 or TRBD2 (5 bases each). The CDR3 is made up of 17 amino acids. With 3 bases removed from V and 0 bases from J, the gap between germline ends came to 17 bases. The germline V gene has CDR1 SGHRS and CDR2 YFSETQ. The CDR3 loop reads CASSSLGERPSTDTQYF. DNA of the CDR3: TGCGCCAGCAGCTCCTTAGGGGAGCGGCCAAGCACAGATACGCAGTATTTT.